This entry describes one TCR beta chain. Its antigen is undetermined. CDR1 is LNHDA, CDR2 SQIVND, per germline (reference sequence). The J segment lost 9 bases and the V segment lost 9 bases, leaving 11 bases of the junction unmatched. This CDR3 has 13 amino acids. This entry is derived from a study of early stage breast cancer tumors. Looking at the study overall: Most of the 16 invasive tumors were ER+, PR+ and HER2-.

The method was immunoSEQ multiplex PCR; TCRdb's version includes in-frame clones alone and lacks a portion of them. The sample holds 4,000 to 6,000 clones, around 68% seen once. Overall study results and limits: Compared with adjacent normal breast, tumors showed approximately 2.5-fold denser, more clonal T cells. Commonly generated sequences made up most enriched TCRB sequences shared between patients.

The J gene is TRBJ2-1, the V gene TRBV19, with TRBD2 identical over 7 bases. This clonotype was sampled from a person in their sixties or seventies with breast cancer. Material for sequencing was normal breast tissue next to the tumor. The CDR3 loop reads CASEGGFDAEQFF. CDR3 coding DNA: TGTGCCAGCGAGGGAGGGTTCGACGCTGAGCAGTTCTTC.